This T cell receptor (beta chain) came from a study of long-term antiretroviral therapy in people with HIV. Germline CDR1 reads MNHEY; CDR2 reads SMNVEV (reference sequence). The CDR3 extends over 14 amino acids. V shed 3 bases and J shed 4 bases, with 9 bases lying between them. They ran version v3.0 of the immunoSEQ assay at survey level. The protocol was immunoSEQ multiplex PCR, while the TCRdb copy is restricted to in-frame clones and leaves out a portion. The sample carries around 15,000 clones, about 86% recorded once. The clonotype comes from a man aged 18 to 29 with HIV. Sequenced material: unsorted PBMCs, taken 0.1 years after starting antiretroviral therapy. This chain uses TRBV27 with TRBJ2-2; D is unclear. The CDR3 bases are TGTGCCAGCAGTTTTTTTCTCGGCACCGGGGAGCTGTTTTTT. Its translation: CASSFFLGTGELFF.